The next 5 T cell receptor beta chains were all read from a single sample in a study of blood T cells in healthy people across ages. A second PCR, run for about 6 to 12 cycles, used a sample-barcoded 5' primer plus a J-beta primer mix. TCRdb used MiXCR to reprocess the 5' RACE reads, holding one entry per CDR3 protein. The profile shows approximately 2,000,000 distinct CDR3 sequences, roughly two fifths of them singletons. The sample consisted of blood. The receptor set was obtained from a human donor in good health.

This clonotype was seen a single time. The chain joins TRBV27 to TRBJ1-6; D is possibly TRBD1 (6 bases). CDR1 and CDR2 (germline): MNHEY, SMNVEV (reference sequence). CDR3 length: 13 amino acids. Trimming shortened V by 7 bases and J by 6 bases, and 10 bases separated the two germline ends. The CDR3 nucleotides are TGTGCCAGCACAGGGGAACTTAATTCACCCCTCCACTTT. This translates into CASTGELNSPLHF.

This chain uses TRBV14 with TRBJ2-7; D tentatively fits TRBD1 or TRBD2 (6 bases each). Trimming shortened V by 3 bases and J by 2 bases, and 17 bases separated the two germline ends. CDR3 length: 16 amino acids. CDR1 SGHDN and CDR2 FVKESK come from the germline V gene. CDR3 sequence: CASSHPGGRFPYEQYF. For the CDR3, the DNA is TGTGCCAGCAGCCACCCCGGGGGCCGTTTTCCCTACGAGCAGTACTTC.

As concerns this clonotype: The junction departs from the called germline gene at one end, perhaps through a read error. The V call is TRBV7-2, the J call TRBJ1-6; D remains ambiguous. In germline, CDR1 is SGHTA, CDR2 FQGNSA. This CDR3 has 16 residues. CDR3 sequence: CACSYARVSYNSPLHF. CDR3 nucleotides: TGTGCCTGCAGCTACGCCCGGGTATCGTATAATTCACCCCTCCACTTT.

The V gene is TRBV11-2, the J gene TRBJ2-7, with TRBD1 matching 11 bases. Germline CDR1 and CDR2: SGHAT and FQNNGV. The CDR3 sequence is 18 residues long. The trim removed 5 bases at V and 3 bases at J, leaving 15 bases unmatched. The chain's CDR3 is CASSPLNRDRGTFYEQYF. The CDR3 nucleotides are TGTGCCAGCAGCCCCCTTAACCGGGACAGGGGGACTTTCTACGAGCAGTACTTC.

The table lists this clonotype with a few counts. V usage is TRBV12-5 and J usage is TRBJ1-1; 8 bases are a match to TRBD1. Germline CDR1 reads LGHNT; CDR2 reads FRNRAP. The CDR3 contains 15 residues. Losses at the gene ends were 1 base for V and 5 bases for J; bases not matched to a gene: 6. The CDR3 here is CASGLGEQGGTEAFF. The CDR3 region has the DNA TGTGCTAGTGGTTTGGGGGAACAGGGGGGGACTGAAGCTTTCTTT.